The next 19 T cell receptor beta chains were all read from a single sample in a study of Ad26.COV2.S vaccination and SARS-CoV-2 variants (dated by TCRdb to the early 2020s). According to the study, the label for this sample's treatment or condition signals: roughly 18 received Ad26.COV2.S at low or high dose, single or two shots; about 5 received placebo; per-sample allocation not given. Repertoires of vaccine and placebo recipients were sequenced from samples collected on day 63 after the first injection. Receptor amplification or capture employed the immunoSEQ multiplex PCR assay. TCRdb mirrors the immuneACCESS table, restricted to in-frame sequences. Some clones are absent from its copies; in checked studies, under half trace to an unresolved V gene, and the reason for the others is unknown. The sample data list about 440,000 clones, and 90% of these were observed just once. The ten largest account for less than 5.5% of the sample.

Sequences were derived from peripheral blood, sampled in a trial of Ad26.COV2.S vaccine versus placebo. These receptors were taken from a person between 18 and 65 years old who received the Ad26.COV2.S COVID-19 vaccine or a placebo.

This chain joins TRBV11-2 and TRBJ2-7; D possibly matches TRBD1 or TRBD2 (7 bases each). Trimming cost V 3 bases and J 6 bases, with 15 bases left between them. CDR3 length: 14 amino acids. Germline V gene data show CDR1 as SGHAT and CDR2 as FQNNGV. CDR3 DNA: TGTGCCAGCAGCTTTTCCAGGGGGAGGGTCGAGCAGTACTTC. Its protein product is CASSFSRGRVEQYF.

The V and J genes are TRBV27 and TRBJ2-7; 8 bases align to TRBD1. Per the germline V gene, CDR1 is MNHEY and CDR2 is SMNVEV (reference sequence). Losses at the gene ends were 5 bases for V and 1 base for J; bases not matched to a gene: 4. This CDR3 region has 14 residues. CDR3 in DNA: TGTGCCAGCAGTCTGGGACAGGCATCCTACGAGCAGTACTTC. Encoded protein: CASSLGQASYEQYF.

This chain connects TRBV27 to TRBJ2-7; D possibly matches TRBD1 or TRBD2 (6 bases each). Trimming removed 7 bases at V and 9 bases at J, with 22 bases between. Per germline, CDR1 MNHEY and CDR2 SMNVEV (reference sequence). The CDR3 has 14 amino acids. This CDR3 is CASNGGPRGARQYF. CDR3 bases: TGTGCCAGCAACGGGGGCCCAAGGGGAGCTCGGCAGTACTTC.

This chain links TRBV7-9 with TRBJ1-2; D gene ambiguous. V dropped 1 base and J dropped 2 bases, with 11 bases sitting between them. Germline lookup yields CDR1 SEHNR and CDR2 FQNEAQ (reference sequence). The CDR3 has 15 amino acids. CDR3 in amino acids: CASSLGISANYGYTF. The CDR3 nucleotides are TGTGCCAGCAGCTTAGGAATCAGTGCCAACTATGGCTACACCTTC. Complete variable domain (other parts from reference TRBV7-9 and TRBJ1-2): DTGVSQNPRHKITKRGQNVTFRCDPISEHNRLYWYRQTLGQGPEFLTYFQNEAQLEKSRLLSDRFSAERPKGSFSTLEIQRTEQGDSAMYLCASSLGISANYGYTFGSGTRLTVV.

This clone came up once. The V call is TRBV6-5, the J call TRBJ2-3; 7 bases line up with TRBD1. The CDR3 has 14 residues. Losses at the gene ends were 6 bases for V and 2 bases for J; bases not matched to a gene: 5. CDR1 is MNHEY, CDR2 SVGAGI, per germline. CDR3 bases: TGTGCCAGCAGGGCGACAGGGCCCACAGATACGCAGTATTTT. Its protein product is CASRATGPTDTQYF.

This clone turned up a few times. The gene calls are TRBV2 and TRBJ2-7; D remains ambiguous. V was shortened by 6 bases and J by 0 bases, with 12 bases between the two germline ends. This CDR3 region has 14 residues. Germline V CDR1 and CDR2: SNHLY, FYNNEI. CDR3 DNA: TGTGCCAGCAGAGTACACCCGAGCTCCTACGAGCAGTACTTC. Protein: CASRVHPSSYEQYF.

This rearrangement joins TRBV15 to TRBJ2-7, with a possible D match to TRBD1 (6 bases). Germline CDR1 reads LNHNV; CDR2 reads YYDKDF (reference sequence). The CDR3 length is 13 residues. Trimming removed 1 base at V and 8 bases at J, with 12 bases between. The CDR3 loop is CATSRVGQGKQYF. The CDR3 bases are TGTGCCACCAGCAGAGTAGGTCAGGGGAAGCAGTACTTC.

The chain combines TRBV19 with TRBJ2-3; either TRBD1 or TRBD2 may supply D (5 bases each). V lost 5 bases, J lost 7 bases, and 16 bases lay in between. CDR1 and CDR2 (germline): LNHDA, SQIVND (reference sequence). The CDR3 spans 14 residues. The CDR3 region has the DNA TGTGCCAGTAGTGCAGGGACCACACTACATACGCAGTATTTT. Its translation: CASSAGTTLHTQYF.

This clone was observed a single time. The chain combines TRBV6-5 with TRBJ2-7; 7 nucleotides match TRBD2. Germline assignment: CDR1 MNHEY and CDR2 SVGAGI. This CDR3 spans 14 amino acids. With V trimmed by 4 bases and J by 4 bases, 7 bases remained unmatched. The CDR3 nucleotides are TGTGCCAGCAGTTCAGGCGGGAGTGGGTACGAGCAGTACTTC. It codes for CASSSGGSGYEQYF.

V and J are TRBV6-5 and TRBJ1-1; maybe TRBD1 (5 bases). V lost 6 bases and J 0 bases, leaving 8 bases between the germline ends. The CDR3 runs to 13 residues. The V gene's germline CDR1 is MNHEY and CDR2 SVGAGI. The CDR3 loop is CASRRQLNTEAFF. The CDR3 DNA is TGTGCCAGCAGGAGACAGTTGAACACTGAAGCTTTCTTT.

V is TRBV19 and J is TRBJ1-2; D ambiguous. Trimming removed 3 bases at V and 0 bases at J, with 20 bases between. The CDR3 extends over 18 amino acids. Germline V gives CDR1 LNHDA, CDR2 SQIVND (reference sequence). The CDR3 nucleotides read TGTGCCAGTAGTATGCGCGGGGAATGGCGAATTTCTAACTATGGCTACACCTTC. Translation: CASSMRGEWRISNYGYTF. The whole variable domain, remainder taken from reference TRBV19 and TRBJ1-2, is DGGITQSPKYLFRKEGQNVTLSCEQNLNHDAMYWYRQDPGQGLRLIYYSQIVNDFQKGDIAEGYSVSREKKESFPLTVTSAQKNPTAFYLCASSMRGEWRISNYGYTFGSGTRLTVV.

The chain has TRBV5-6 and TRBJ2-7, with D unclear. Per the germline V gene, CDR1 is SGHDT and CDR2 is YYEEEE. V shed 4 bases and J shed 0 bases, with 20 bases lying between them. The CDR3 contains 17 residues. CDR3 residues: CASSGRKTHMNSYEQYF. CDR3 nucleotides: TGTGCCAGCAGCGGACGAAAAACCCACATGAACTCCTACGAGCAGTACTTC.

This sequence joins TRBV3-1 (or the pseudogene TRBV3-2) and TRBJ1-1; D not resolved. Germline V CDR1 and CDR2: LGHDT, YNNKEL (reference sequence). The CDR3 runs to 14 residues. Trimming removed 8 bases at V and 1 base at J, with 14 bases between. CDR3: CASQLGGRNTEAFF. The CDR3 DNA reads TGTGCCAGCCAACTCGGAGGGCGGAACACTGAAGCTTTCTTT.

The CDR3 spells CASSLDKGWGPQHF. CDR3 DNA sequence: TGTGCCAGCAGCTTAGATAAAGGGTGGGGGCCCCAGCATTTT. The chain joins TRBV7-2 to TRBJ1-5; D unresolved. The CDR3 totals 14 residues. The V gene's germline CDR1 is SGHTA and CDR2 FQGNSA. Between the trimmed V and J ends, which lost 1 base and 9 bases, there was a span of 13 bases.

This clone was seen just once. The chain links TRBV7-6 to TRBJ2-1; D ambiguous. V gave up 1 base and J gave up 0 bases, with 7 bases separating them. The CDR3 is 15 amino acids. Per germline, CDR1 SGHVS and CDR2 FNYEAQ. CDR3 in amino acids: CASSLGAGSYNEQFF. The CDR3 region has the DNA TGTGCCAGCAGCTTAGGGGCTGGCTCCTACAATGAGCAGTTCTTC.

This chain connects TRBV7-3 to TRBJ2-1; 9 bases line up with TRBD1. Trimming at V came to 5 bases and at J to 8 bases, leaving 4 bases not matched to a gene. Germline assignment: CDR1 SGHTA and CDR2 FQGTGA. This CDR3 comprises 13 residues. The CDR3 protein is CASSQGQGYEQFF. The DNA for the CDR3 is TGTGCCAGCAGCCAAGGACAGGGGTATGAGCAGTTCTTC.

The chain carries TRBV29-1 and TRBJ2-7; 11 bases agree with TRBD2. After removal of 4 bases from V and 5 bases from J, the junction contained 4 bases not matched to a gene. CDR1 and CDR2 (germline): SQVTM, ANQGSEA. The CDR3 sequence is 13 residues long. This chain's CDR3 is CSVATSGTNEQYF. CDR3 sequence (DNA): TGCAGCGTTGCGACTAGCGGGACCAACGAGCAGTACTTC.

V is TRBV10-3 and J is TRBJ2-7, with 10 bases matching TRBD1. V gave up 3 bases and J gave up 4 bases; unmatched junction bases: 3. Germline V gene lookup returns CDR1 ENHRY and CDR2 SYGVKD. The CDR3 runs 14 residues. Written as DNA, the CDR3 is TGTGCCATCAGTGATAGGGACAGGGGATACGAGCAGTACTTC. Residues: CAISDRDRGYEQYF.

The chain links TRBV28 to TRBJ1-1, with 7 nucleotides matching TRBD1. Germline V gene sequence: CDR1 MDHEN, CDR2 SYDVKM. V dropped 3 bases and J dropped 2; count of bases not matched to a gene: 9. The CDR3 sequence is 16 residues long. CDR3 DNA sequence: TGTGCCAGCAGTTTCTACAGGGGCGGGGGAAACACTGAAGCTTTCTTT. Protein: CASSFYRGGGNTEAFF. The variable domain in full, completed from reference TRBV28 and TRBJ1-1, reads DVKVTQSSRYLVKRTGEKVFLECVQDMDHENMFWYRQDPGLGLRLIYFSYDVKMKEKGDIPEGYSVSREKKERFSLILESASTNQTSMYLCASSFYRGGGNTEAFFGQGTRLTVV.